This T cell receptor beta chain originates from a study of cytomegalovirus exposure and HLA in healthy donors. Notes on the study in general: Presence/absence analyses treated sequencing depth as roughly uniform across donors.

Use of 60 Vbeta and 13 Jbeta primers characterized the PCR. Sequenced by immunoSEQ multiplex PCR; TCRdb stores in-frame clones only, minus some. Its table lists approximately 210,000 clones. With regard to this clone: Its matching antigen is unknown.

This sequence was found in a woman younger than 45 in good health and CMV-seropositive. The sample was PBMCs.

CDR3 in amino acids: CASSGEGWPEAFF. CDR3 in DNA: TGTGCCAGCAGCGGGGAGGGATGGCCTGAAGCTTTCTTT. This rearrangement joins TRBV7-2 to TRBJ1-1; D call uncertain. CDR1 and CDR2 (germline): SGHTA, FQGNSA. V shed 5 bases and J shed 6 bases, with 13 bases lying between them. This CDR3 spans 13 amino acids. Complete variable domain (other parts from reference TRBV7-2 and TRBJ1-1): GAGVSQSPSNKVTEKGKDVELRCDPISGHTALYWYRQSLGQGLEFLIYFQGNSAPDKSGLPSDRFSAERTGGSVSTLTIQRTQQEDSAVYLCASSGEGWPEAFFGQGTRLTVV.